This TCR beta chain was sequenced in a study of T cell responses to AZD1222 COVID-19 vaccine. Study findings and constraints: Following two doses of AZD1222, Spike-specific TCR breadth and depth rose. Sampling that yielded the repertoires occurred only after the peak T cell response. The donor cohort was predominantly white British with a female majority, and clonal diversity may have been underestimated. Regions left unmutated in variants are reportedly the target of nearly half of spike-specific TCRs.

CDR3 length: 13 amino acids. From germline, CDR1 is LGHNT and CDR2 FRNRAP. V gave up 1 base and J gave up 4 bases, with 5 bases separating them. For this clone: The antigen remains unidentified.

The table came from immunoSEQ multiplex PCR; TCRdb's copy has only in-frame clones and leaves some out. The table lists 120,000 to 150,000 clones, roughly nine tenths of them singletons, with roughly 7.1% in the top ten. The source of this sequence is an adult who received the MenACWY meningococcal vaccine as a control. V is TRBV12-5 and J is TRBJ1-5; D ambiguous. Specimen: peripheral blood, collected 28 days after the second dose of the MenACWY control vaccine. The CDR3 DNA reads as TGTGCTAGTGGTTTGGGACTGAATCAGCCCCAGCATTTT. This translates into CASGLGLNQPQHF.